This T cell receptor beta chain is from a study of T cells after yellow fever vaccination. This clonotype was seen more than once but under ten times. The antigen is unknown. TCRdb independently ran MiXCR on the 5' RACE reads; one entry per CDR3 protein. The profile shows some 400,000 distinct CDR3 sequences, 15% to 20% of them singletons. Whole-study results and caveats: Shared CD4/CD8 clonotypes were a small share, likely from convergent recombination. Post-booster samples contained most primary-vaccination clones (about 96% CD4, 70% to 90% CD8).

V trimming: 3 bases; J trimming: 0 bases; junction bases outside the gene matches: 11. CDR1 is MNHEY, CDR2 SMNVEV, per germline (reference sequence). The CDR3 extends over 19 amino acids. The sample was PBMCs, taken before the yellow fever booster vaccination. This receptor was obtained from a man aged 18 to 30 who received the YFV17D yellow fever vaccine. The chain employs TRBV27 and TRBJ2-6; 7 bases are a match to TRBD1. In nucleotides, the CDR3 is TGTGCCAGCAGTTTCCTCGGTCGGGACAGAAACTCTGGGGCCAACGTCCTGACTTTC. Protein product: CASSFLGRDRNSGANVLTF. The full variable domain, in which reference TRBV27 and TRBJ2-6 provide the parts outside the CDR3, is EAQVTQNPRYLITVTGKKLTVTCSQNMNHEYMSWYRQDPGLGLRQIYYSMNVEVTDKGDVPEGYKVSRKEKRNFPLILESPSPNQTSLYFCASSFLGRDRNSGANVLTFGAGSRLTVL.